This T cell receptor (beta chain) derives from a study of shared clonotypes between healthy human individuals. Study-wide results and caveats: Rarefaction showed sorted-subset sequencing was incomplete despite large depth.

About this clone: The antigen remains undetermined.

V lost 3 bases and J 12 bases, leaving 14 bases between the germline ends. The V gene's germline CDR1 is SNHLY and CDR2 FYNNEI. CDR3 size: 13 residues. The authors loaded 150 to 250 ng DNA, around 32,000 T cell genomes, into sorted-subset replicate PCRs. This table comes from immunoSEQ multiplex PCR, and its TCRdb copy is limited to in-frame clones, with some not included. The sample contains 70,000 to 95,000 clones, 62% of which appear only once. The gene calls are TRBV2 and TRBJ2-2; D may be TRBD1 or TRBD2 (5 bases each). This receptor was identified in a young man in good health. Sequenced: memory CD8+ T cells sorted from blood. Sample subset: CD45RO+ cells pooled with CCR7-negative TemRA cells. For the CDR3, the DNA is TGTGCCAGCAGTGAGTCGGGGTCAGGGCAGCTGTTTTTT. This codes for CASSESGSGQLFF.